This T cell receptor beta chain was found in a study of T cells after yellow fever vaccination. Universal primer sites and UMIs were introduced during 5'RACE template-switching synthesis of TCR cDNA. Via MiXCR, TCRdb re-called the 5' RACE reads, giving one row per CDR3 protein. The repertoire holds about 300,000 distinct CDR3 sequences, less than 9.5% seen once, with 3% to 3.5% in the top ten. This clonotype was picked up a small number of times. Its antigen is undetermined. The V end was cut by 0 bases, the J end by 2 bases, with 10 bases between. The CDR3 totals 15 residues. The germline CDR1 and CDR2 sequences are LNHNV and YYDKDF (reference sequence). Study observations and caveats: Compared with primary, the secondary response was weaker and peaked at day 5, not 15.

The chain recombines TRBV15 with TRBJ2-5; D not resolved. The sample was CD4+ T cells sorted from PBMCs, taken 5 days after the yellow fever booster vaccination. The receptor was isolated from a man aged 18 to 30 who received the YFV17D yellow fever vaccine. In DNA, the CDR3 is TGTGCCACCAGCAGAGATCTAGGCGGACAAGAGACCCAGTACTTC. Residues: CATSRDLGGQETQYF. The variable domain in full, with the rest retrieved from reference TRBV15 and TRBJ2-5, is DAMVIQNPRYQVTQFGKPVTLSCSQTLNHNVMYWYQQKSSQAPKLLFHYYDKDFNNEADTPDNFQSRRPNTSFCFLDIRSPGLGDTAMYLCATSRDLGGQETQYFGPGTRLLVL.